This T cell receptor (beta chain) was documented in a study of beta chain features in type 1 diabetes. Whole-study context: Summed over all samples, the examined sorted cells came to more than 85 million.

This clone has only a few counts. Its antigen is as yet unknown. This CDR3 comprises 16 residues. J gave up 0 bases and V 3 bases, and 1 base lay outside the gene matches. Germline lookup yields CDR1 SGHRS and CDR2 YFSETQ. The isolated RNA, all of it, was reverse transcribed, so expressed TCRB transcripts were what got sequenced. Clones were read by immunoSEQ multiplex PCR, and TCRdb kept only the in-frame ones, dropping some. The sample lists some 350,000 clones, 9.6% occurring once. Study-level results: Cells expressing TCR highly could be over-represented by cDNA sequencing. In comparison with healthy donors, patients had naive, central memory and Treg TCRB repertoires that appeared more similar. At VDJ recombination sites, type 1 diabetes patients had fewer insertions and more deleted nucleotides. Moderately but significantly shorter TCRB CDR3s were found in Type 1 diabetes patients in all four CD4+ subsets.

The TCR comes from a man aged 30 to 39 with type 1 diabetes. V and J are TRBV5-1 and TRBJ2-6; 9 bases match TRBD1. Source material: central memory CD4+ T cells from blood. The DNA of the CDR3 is TGCGCCAGCAGCTCGGGACAGGGCTCTGGGGCCAACGTCCTGACTTTC. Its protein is CASSSGQGSGANVLTF.